The TCR beta chain under discussion was sequenced for a study of T cell clones after liver transplantation. Whole-study context: Liver transplant recipients had immunosuppression withdrawal attempted within 2 years. TCRbeta sequencing after a pre-transplant mixed lymphocyte reaction identified graft-donor-reactive clones, later tracked in post-transplant blood.

Looked up from germline, CDR1 is SGHTA and CDR2 is FQGNSA. The CDR3 has 19 residues. The V segment lost 5 bases and the J segment 2 bases; nucleotides outside the gene matches: 13. Here immunoSEQ multiplex PCR was the method, and the copy in TCRdb shows in-frame clones only, minus some. The sample consists of roughly 100,000 clones, about 81% of them appearing once. This clone was seen many times. V usage is TRBV7-2 and J usage is TRBJ2-2; 11 nucleotides align to TRBD2. The clonotype was recovered from a human donor who received a liver transplant. The sequencing here drew on CD4+ T cells from blood, taken before liver transplant. The CDR3 reads CASSPQGLAGGGNTGELFF. CDR3 DNA: TGTGCCAGCAGCCCCCAGGGTCTAGCGGGGGGCGGCAACACCGGGGAGCTGTTTTTT.